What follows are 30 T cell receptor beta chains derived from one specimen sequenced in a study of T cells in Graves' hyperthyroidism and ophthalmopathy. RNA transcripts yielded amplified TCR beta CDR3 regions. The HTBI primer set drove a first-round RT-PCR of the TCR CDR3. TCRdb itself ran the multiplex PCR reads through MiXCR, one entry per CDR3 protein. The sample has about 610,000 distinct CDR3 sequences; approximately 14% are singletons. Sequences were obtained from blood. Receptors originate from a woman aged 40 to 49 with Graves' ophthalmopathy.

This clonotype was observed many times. The CDR3 DNA reads TGCAGTGCTAGAGCAGGGGACACTGAAGCTTTCTTT. It codes for CSARAGDTEAFF. The chain has TRBV20-1 and TRBJ1-1, with D perhaps TRBD1 (6 bases). The CDR3 length is 12 residues. The germline V gene has CDR1 DFQATT and CDR2 SNEGSKA (reference sequence). Trimming left V 1 base short and J 3 bases short, with 6 bases between.

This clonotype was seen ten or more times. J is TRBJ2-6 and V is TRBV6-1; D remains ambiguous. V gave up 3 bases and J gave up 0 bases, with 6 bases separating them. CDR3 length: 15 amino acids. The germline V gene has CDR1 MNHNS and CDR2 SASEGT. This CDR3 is CASSEASSGANVLTF. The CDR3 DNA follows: TGTGCCAGCAGTGAGGCTAGCTCTGGGGCCAACGTCCTGACTTTC.

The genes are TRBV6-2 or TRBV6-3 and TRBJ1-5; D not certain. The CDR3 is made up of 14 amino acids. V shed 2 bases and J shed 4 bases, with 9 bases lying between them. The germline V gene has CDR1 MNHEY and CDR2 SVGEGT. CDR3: CASSYQVGNQPQHF. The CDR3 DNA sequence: TGTGCCAGCAGTTACCAAGTAGGAAATCAGCCCCAGCATTTT.

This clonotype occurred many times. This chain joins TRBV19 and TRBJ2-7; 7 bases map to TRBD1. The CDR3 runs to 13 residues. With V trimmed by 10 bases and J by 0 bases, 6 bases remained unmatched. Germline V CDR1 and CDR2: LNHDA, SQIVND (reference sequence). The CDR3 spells CATSRDSSYEQYF. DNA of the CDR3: TGTGCCACCTCACGGGACAGCTCCTACGAGCAGTACTTC. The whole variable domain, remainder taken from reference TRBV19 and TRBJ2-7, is DGGITQSPKYLFRKEGQNVTLSCEQNLNHDAMYWYRQDPGQGLRLIYYSQIVNDFQKGDIAEGYSVSREKKESFPLTVTSAQKNPTAFYLCATSRDSSYEQYFGPGTRLTVT.

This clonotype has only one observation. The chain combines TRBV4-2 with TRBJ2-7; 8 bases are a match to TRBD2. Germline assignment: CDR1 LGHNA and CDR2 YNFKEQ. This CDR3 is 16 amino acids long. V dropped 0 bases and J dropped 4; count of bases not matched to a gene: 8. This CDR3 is CASSQDFSGSLYEQYF. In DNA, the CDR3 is TGTGCCAGCAGCCAAGATTTCAGCGGGAGTTTGTACGAGCAGTACTTC.

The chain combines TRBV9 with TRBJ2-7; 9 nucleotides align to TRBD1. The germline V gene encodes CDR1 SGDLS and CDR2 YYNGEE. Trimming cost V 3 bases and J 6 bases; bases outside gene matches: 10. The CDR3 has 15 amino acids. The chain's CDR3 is CASSDDRGTLGEQYF. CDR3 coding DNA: TGTGCCAGCAGCGATGACAGGGGGACTCTGGGCGAGCAGTACTTC.

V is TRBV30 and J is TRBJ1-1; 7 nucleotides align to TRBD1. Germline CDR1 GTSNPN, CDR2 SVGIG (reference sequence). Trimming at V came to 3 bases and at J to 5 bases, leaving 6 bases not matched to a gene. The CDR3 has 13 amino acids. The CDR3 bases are TGTGCCTGGAGCCCAGGGGGGTGGACTGAAGCTTTCTTT. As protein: CAWSPGGWTEAFF.

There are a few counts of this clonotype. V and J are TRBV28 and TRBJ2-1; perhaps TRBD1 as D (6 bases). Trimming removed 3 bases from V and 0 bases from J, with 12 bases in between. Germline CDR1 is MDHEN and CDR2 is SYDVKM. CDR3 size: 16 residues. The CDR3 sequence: CASSLNTGSSYNEQFF. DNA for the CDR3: TGTGCCAGCAGTTTGAATACAGGGAGCTCCTACAATGAGCAGTTCTTC.

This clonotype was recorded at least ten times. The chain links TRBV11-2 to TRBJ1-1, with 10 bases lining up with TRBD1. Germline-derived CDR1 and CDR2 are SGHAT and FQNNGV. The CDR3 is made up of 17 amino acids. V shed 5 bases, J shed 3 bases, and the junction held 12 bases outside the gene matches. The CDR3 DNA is TGTGCCAGCAGCCCACAGACAGGGGGCGAACGGGACACTGAAGCTTTCTTT. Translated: CASSPQTGGERDTEAFF.

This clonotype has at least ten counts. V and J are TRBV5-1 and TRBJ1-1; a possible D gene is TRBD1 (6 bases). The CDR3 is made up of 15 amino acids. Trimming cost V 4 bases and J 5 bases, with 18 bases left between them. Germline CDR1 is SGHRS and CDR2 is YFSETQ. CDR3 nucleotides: TGCGCCAGCAGCATAACTTATCAGGGGAGGACTGAAGCTTTCTTT. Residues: CASSITYQGRTEAFF. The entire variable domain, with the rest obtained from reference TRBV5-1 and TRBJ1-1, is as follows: KAGVTQTPRYLIKTRGQQVTLSCSPISGHRSVSWYQQTPGQGLQFLFEYFSETQRNKGNFPGRFSGRQFSNSRSEMNVSTLELGDSALYLCASSITYQGRTEAFFGQGTRLTVV.

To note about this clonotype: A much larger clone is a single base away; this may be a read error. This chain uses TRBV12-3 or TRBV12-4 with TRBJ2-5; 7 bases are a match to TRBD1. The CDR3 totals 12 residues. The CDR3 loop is CAISDRVETQYF. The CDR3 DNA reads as TGTGCCATCAGTGACAGGGTAGAGACCCAGTACTTC.

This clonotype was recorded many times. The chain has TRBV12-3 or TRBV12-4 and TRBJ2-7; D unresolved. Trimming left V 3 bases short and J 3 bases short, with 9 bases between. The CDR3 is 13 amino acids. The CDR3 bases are TGTGCCAGCAGTTTTGCCAGAAACTACGAGCAGTACTTC. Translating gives CASSFARNYEQYF.

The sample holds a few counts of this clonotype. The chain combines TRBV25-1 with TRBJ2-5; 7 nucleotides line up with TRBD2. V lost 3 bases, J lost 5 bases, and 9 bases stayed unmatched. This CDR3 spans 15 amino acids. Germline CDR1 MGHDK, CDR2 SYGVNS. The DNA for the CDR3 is TGTGCCAGCAGTGACTTGGCGGGAGTGATGGAGACCCAGTACTTC. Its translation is CASSDLAGVMETQYF.

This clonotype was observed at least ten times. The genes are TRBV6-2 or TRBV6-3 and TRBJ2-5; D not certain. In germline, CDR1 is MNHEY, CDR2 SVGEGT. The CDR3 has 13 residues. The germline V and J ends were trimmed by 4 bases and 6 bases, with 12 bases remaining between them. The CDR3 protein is CASSSHDLKTQYF. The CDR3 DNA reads TGTGCCAGCAGTTCACACGACCTGAAGACCCAGTACTTC.

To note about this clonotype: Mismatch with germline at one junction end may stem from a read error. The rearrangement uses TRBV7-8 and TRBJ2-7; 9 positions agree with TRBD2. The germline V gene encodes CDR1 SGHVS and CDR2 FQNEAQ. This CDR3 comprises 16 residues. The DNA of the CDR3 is TGTGCCAGCAGCCTGTTAGCGGGAGCTCCTTCCTACGAGCGGTACTTC. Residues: CASSLLAGAPSYERYF.

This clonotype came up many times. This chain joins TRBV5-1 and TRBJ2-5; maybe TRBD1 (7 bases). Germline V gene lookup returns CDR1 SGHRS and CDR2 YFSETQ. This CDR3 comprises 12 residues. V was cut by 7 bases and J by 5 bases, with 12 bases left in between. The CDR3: CASAGGKETQYF. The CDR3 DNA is TGCGCCAGCGCAGGGGGGAAGGAGACCCAGTACTTC.

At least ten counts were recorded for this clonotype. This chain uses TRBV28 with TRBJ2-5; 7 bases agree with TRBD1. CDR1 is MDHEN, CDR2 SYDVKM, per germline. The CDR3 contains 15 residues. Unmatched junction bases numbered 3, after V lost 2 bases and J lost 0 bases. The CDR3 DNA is TGTGCCAGCAGTTTAGGGACAGATAACCAAGAGACCCAGTACTTC. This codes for CASSLGTDNQETQYF.

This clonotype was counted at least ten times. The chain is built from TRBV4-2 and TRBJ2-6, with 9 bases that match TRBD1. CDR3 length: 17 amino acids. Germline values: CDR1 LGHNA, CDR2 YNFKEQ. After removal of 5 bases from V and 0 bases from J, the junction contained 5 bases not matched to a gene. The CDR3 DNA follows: TGTGCCAGCAGCACCGGACAGGGGACCTCTGGGGCCAACGTCCTGACTTTC. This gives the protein CASSTGQGTSGANVLTF.

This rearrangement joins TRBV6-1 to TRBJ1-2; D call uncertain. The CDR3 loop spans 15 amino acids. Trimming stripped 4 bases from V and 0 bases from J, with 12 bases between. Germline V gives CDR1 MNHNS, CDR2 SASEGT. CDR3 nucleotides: TGTGCCAGCAGTGGAGGGATTCGGGCTAACTATGGCTACACCTTC. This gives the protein CASSGGIRANYGYTF.

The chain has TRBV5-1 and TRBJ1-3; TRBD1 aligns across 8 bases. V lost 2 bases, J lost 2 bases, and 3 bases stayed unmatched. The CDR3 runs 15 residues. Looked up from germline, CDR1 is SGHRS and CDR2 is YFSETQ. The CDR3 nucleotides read TGCGCCAGCAGCTTAGGACAGGGAACTGGAAACACCATATATTTT. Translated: CASSLGQGTGNTIYF.

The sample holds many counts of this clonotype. CDR3 sequence: CASRTPRSGSSYEQYF. DNA of the CDR3: TGTGCCAGCAGAACCCCCCGGTCAGGGAGTTCCTACGAGCAGTACTTC. The chain couples TRBV28 to TRBJ2-7; perhaps D is TRBD1 or TRBD2 (5 bases each). CDR1 and CDR2 from the germline V gene are MDHEN and SYDVKM. V lost 6 bases, J lost 1 base, and 19 bases lay in between. The CDR3 totals 16 residues.

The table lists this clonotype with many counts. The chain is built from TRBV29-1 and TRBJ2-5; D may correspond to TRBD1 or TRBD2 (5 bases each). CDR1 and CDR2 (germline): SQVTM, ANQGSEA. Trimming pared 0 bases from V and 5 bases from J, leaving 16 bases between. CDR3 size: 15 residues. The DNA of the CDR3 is TGCAGCGTTGAAGATTGGGACCTAGTTTGGGAGACCCAGTACTTC. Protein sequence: CSVEDWDLVWETQYF.

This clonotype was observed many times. CDR3 nucleotides: TGTGCCAGCAGCTGGGACAGTTACGCTGAAGCTTTCTTT. It is translated as CASSWDSYAEAFF. The rearrangement uses TRBV12-3 or TRBV12-4 and TRBJ1-1; 7 bases are a match to TRBD1. The CDR3 is 13 residues long. J was trimmed by 6 bases and V by 6 bases; bases with no gene match: 7.

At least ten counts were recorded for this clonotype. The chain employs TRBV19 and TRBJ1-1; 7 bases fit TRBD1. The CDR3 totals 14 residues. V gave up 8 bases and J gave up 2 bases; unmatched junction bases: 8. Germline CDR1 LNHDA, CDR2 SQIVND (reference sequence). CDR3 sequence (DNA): TGTGCCAGTTTAACCGGACAGGCCAACACTGAAGCTTTCTTT. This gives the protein CASLTGQANTEAFF.

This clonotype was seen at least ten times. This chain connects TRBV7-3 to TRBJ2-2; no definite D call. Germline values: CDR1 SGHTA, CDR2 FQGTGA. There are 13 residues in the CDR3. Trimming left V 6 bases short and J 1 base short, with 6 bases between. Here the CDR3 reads CASRKRNTGELFF. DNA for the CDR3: TGTGCCAGCAGGAAAAGGAACACCGGGGAGCTGTTTTTT.

DNA of the CDR3: TGCGCCAGCAGTGAGTTGCGGGAGGCAAGGGGGGAGCTGTTTTTT. Translation: CASSELREARGELFF. The rearrangement joins TRBV10-1 to TRBJ2-2; 8 positions match TRBD2. CDR1 and CDR2 (germline): WNHNN, SYGVQD (reference sequence). This CDR3 has 15 amino acids. The V segment lost 1 base and the J segment 8 bases; nucleotides outside the gene matches: 6.

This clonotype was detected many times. CDR3 sequence reads: CASSHPGQGINEQYF. CDR3 DNA sequence: TGCGCCAGCAGCCATCCGGGACAGGGTATCAACGAGCAGTACTTC. J is TRBJ2-7 and V is TRBV4-3, with 9 bases matching TRBD1. CDR1 and CDR2 (germline): LGHNA, YSLEER. The V and J ends lost 3 bases and 5 bases, in that order; junction bases with no gene match: 8. CDR3 length equals 15 residues.

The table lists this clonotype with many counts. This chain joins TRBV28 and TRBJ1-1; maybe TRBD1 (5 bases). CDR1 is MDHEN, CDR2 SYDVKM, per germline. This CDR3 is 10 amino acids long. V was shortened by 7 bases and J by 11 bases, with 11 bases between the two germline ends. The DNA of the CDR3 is TGTGCCAGCATCCCAGGGTCTGCTTTCTTT. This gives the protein CASIPGSAFF.

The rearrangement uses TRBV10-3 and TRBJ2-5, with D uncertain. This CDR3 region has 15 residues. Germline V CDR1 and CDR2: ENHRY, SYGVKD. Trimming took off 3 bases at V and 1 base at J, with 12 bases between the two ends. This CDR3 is CAISDGVSSQETQYF. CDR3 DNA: TGTGCCATCAGTGACGGCGTGAGCTCCCAAGAGACCCAGTACTTC.

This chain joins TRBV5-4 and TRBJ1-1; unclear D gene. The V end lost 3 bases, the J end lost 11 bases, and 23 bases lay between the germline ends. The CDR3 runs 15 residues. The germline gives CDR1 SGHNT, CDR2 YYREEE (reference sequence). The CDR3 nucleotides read TGTGCCAGCAGCTCAACCAGCGAACGGGGAGTGGGGGCTTTCTTT. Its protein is CASSSTSERGVGAFF.